The clone carrying this T cell receptor (beta chain) was recorded a few times. Its matching antigen is unknown. Since all of the isolated RNA was reverse transcribed, expressed TCRB transcripts were what got sequenced. Sequenced by immunoSEQ multiplex PCR; TCRdb stores in-frame clones only, minus some. The data contain roughly 400,000 clones, around a tenth of them singletons. This record belongs to a study of beta chain features in type 1 diabetes. About the research overall: No patient-donor differences in age, gender, total cells or subset yield. The study, taken as a whole, reports: There was a moderate but significant shortening of TCRB CDR3s in all four CD4+ subsets of Type 1 diabetes patients.

Germline loops: CDR1 GTSNPN, CDR2 SVGIG (reference sequence). This CDR3 is 12 amino acids long. V was shortened by 3 bases and J by 8 bases, with 10 bases between the two germline ends. Blood was collected once per donor into heparin, averaging approximately 110 mL. Source material: central memory CD4+ T cells from blood. This chain joins TRBV30 and TRBJ1-4; a possible D gene is TRBD1 (6 bases). The sequence came from a young man with type 1 diabetes. The CDR3 region has the DNA TGTGCCTGGAGCTCAACAGGGGAAAAACTGTTTTTT. It translates to CAWSSTGEKLFF.